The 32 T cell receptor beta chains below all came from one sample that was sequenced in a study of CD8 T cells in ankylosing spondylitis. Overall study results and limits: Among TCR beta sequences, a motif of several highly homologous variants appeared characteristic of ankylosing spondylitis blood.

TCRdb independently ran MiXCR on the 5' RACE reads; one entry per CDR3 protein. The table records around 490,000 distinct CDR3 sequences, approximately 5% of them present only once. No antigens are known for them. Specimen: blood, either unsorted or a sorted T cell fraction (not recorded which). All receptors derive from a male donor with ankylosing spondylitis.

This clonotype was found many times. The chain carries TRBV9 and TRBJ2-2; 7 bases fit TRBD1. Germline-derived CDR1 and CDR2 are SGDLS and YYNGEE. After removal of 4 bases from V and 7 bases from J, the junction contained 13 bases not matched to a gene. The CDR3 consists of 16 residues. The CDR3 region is CASSRRGLAEGGELFF. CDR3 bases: TGTGCCAGCAGCCGTAGGGGGCTAGCAGAAGGCGGGGAGCTGTTTTTT. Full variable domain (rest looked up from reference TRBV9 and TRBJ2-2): DSGVTQTPKHLITATGQRVTLRCSPRSGDLSVYWYQQSLDQGLQFLIQYYNGEERAKGNILERFSAQQFPDLHSELNLSSLELGDSALYFCASSRRGLAEGGELFFGEGSRLTVL.

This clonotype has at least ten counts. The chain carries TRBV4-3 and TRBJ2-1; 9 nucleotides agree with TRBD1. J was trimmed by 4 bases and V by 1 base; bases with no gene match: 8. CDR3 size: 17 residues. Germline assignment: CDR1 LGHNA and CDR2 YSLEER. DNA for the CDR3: TGCGCCAGCAGCCAAGCCCCGGGGGGACAGGGTTACAATGAGCAGTTCTTC. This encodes CASSQAPGGQGYNEQFF.

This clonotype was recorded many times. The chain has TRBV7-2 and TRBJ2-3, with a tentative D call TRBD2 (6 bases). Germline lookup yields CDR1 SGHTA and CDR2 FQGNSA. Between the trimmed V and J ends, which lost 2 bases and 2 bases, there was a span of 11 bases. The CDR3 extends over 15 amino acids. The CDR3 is CASSLTGRYTDTQYF. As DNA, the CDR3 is TGTGCCAGCAGCTTAACGGGGAGGTACACAGATACGCAGTATTTT.

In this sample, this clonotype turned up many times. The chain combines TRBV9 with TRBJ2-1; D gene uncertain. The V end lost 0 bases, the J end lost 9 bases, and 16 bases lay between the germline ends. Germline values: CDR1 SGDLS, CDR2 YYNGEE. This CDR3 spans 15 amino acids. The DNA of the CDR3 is TGTGCCAGCAGCGTAGTGCCGGGTTCTTACGGTGAGCAGTTCTTC. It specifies CASSVVPGSYGEQFF.

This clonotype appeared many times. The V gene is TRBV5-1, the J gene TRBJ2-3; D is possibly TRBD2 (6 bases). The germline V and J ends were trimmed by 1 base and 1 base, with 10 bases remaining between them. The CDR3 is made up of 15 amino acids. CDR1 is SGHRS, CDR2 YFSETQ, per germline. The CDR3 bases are TGCGCCAGCAGCTTGAAAGCGGGCCGCACAGATACGCAGTATTTT. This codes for CASSLKAGRTDTQYF.

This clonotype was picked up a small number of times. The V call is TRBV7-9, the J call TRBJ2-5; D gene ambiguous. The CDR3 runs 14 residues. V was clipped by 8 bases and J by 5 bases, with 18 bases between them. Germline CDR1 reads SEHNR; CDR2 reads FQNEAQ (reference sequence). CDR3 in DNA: TGTGCCAGCCCCCCCGCCCGAAACGTTGAGACCCAGTACTTC. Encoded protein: CASPPARNVETQYF.

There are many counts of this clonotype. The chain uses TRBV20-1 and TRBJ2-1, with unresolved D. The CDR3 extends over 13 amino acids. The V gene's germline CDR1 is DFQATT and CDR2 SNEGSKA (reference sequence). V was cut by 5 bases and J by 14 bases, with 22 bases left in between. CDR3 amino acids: CSAPPRTANAEFF. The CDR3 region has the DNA TGCAGTGCTCCCCCCCGAACCGCCAATGCGGAGTTCTTC.

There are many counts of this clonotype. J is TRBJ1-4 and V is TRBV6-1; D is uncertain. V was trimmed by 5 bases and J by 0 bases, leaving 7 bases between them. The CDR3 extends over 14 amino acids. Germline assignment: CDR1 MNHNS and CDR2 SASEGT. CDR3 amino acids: CASSRFSTNEKLFF. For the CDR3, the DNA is TGTGCCAGCAGTCGCTTCTCAACTAATGAAAAACTGTTTTTT.

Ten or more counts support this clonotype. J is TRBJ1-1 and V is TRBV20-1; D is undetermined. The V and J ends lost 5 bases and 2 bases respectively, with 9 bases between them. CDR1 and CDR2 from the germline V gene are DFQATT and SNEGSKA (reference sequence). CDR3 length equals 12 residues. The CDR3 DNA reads TGCAGTGCTGACAAGGGAAACACTGAAGCTTTCTTT. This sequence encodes CSADKGNTEAFF.

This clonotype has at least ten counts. In DNA, the CDR3 is TGCGCCAGCAGCTTGGAATGGAGTGAGCAGTTCTTC. Amino acids: CASSLEWSEQFF. V usage is TRBV5-1 and J usage is TRBJ2-1, with unresolved D. This CDR3 has 12 amino acids. V dropped 0 bases and J dropped 9 bases, with 7 bases sitting between them. Per germline, CDR1 SGHRS and CDR2 YFSETQ.

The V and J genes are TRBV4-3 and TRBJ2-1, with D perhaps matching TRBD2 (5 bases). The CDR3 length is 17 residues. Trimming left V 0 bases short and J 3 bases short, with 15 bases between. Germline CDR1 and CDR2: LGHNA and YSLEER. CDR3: CASSQDRSGVRYNEQFF. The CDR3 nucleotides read TGCGCCAGCAGCCAAGATCGGAGCGGAGTTCGCTACAATGAGCAGTTCTTC.

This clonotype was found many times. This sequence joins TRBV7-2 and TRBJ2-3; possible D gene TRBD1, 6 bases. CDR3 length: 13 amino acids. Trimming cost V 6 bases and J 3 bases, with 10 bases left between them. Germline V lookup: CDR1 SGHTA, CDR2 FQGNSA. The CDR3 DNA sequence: TGTGCCAGCAGATCTACAGGGACAGATACGCAGTATTTT. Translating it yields CASRSTGTDTQYF. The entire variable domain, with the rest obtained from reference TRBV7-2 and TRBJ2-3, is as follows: GAGVSQSPSNKVTEKGKDVELRCDPISGHTALYWYRQSLGQGLEFLIYFQGNSAPDKSGLPSDRFSAERTGGSVSTLTIQRTQQEDSAVYLCASRSTGTDTQYFGPGTRLTVL.

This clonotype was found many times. As DNA, the CDR3 is TGTGCCAGCAGCTCCACCTCGACAGGGCCTGAAGCTTTCTTT. Protein: CASSSTSTGPEAFF. The V gene is TRBV28, the J gene TRBJ1-1; 7 nucleotides line up with TRBD1. After removal of 6 bases from V and 6 bases from J, the junction contained 10 bases not matched to a gene. There are 14 residues in the CDR3. The germline V gene encodes CDR1 MDHEN and CDR2 SYDVKM.

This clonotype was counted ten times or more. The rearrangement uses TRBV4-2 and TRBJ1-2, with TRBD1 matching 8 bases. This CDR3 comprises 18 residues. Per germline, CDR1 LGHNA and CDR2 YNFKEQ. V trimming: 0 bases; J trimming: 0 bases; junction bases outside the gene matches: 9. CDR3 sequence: CASSQDRGTGGSNYGYTF. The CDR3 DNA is TGTGCCAGCAGCCAAGATAGGGGGACAGGTGGATCTAACTATGGCTACACCTTC.

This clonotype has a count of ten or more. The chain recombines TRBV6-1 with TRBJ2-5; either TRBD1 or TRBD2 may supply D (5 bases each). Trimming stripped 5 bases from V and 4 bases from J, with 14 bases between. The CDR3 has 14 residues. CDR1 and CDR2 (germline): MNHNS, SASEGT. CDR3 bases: TGTGCCAGCAGTATCCCCCGGGACCGAGAGACCCAGTACTTC. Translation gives CASSIPRDRETQYF.

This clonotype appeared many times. CDR3 in DNA: TGCAGCGTTGTCTGGGATACGCAGTATTTT. This codes for CSVVWDTQYF. The V gene is TRBV29-1, the J gene TRBJ2-3; no definite D call. V was clipped by 4 bases and J by 6 bases, with 5 bases between them. Germline V gene lookup returns CDR1 SQVTM and CDR2 ANQGSEA. The CDR3 length is 10 residues.

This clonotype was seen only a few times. For the CDR3, the DNA is TGCGCCAGCACGGAGGGGTCAGGGTCCAACCAAGAGACCCAGTACTTC. Protein product: CASTEGSGSNQETQYF. The chain couples TRBV10-1 to TRBJ2-5; D possibly corresponds to TRBD2 (6 bases). The germline CDR1 and CDR2 sequences are WNHNN and SYGVQD (reference sequence). This CDR3 contains 16 residues. Trimming left V 7 bases short and J 0 bases short, with 18 bases between.

DNA of the CDR3: TGCAGTGCTAGAGATCTGCCGGATGAGCAGTTCTTC. It is translated as CSARDLPDEQFF. The chain carries TRBV20-1 and TRBJ2-1; D is uncertain. The CDR3 has 12 amino acids. The V and J ends lost 0 bases and 8 bases respectively, with 8 bases between them. Germline CDR1 is DFQATT and CDR2 is SNEGSKA (reference sequence).

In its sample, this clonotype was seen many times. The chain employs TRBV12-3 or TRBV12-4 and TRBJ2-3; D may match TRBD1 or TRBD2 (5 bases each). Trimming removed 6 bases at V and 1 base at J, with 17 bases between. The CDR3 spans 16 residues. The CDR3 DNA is TGTGCCAGCAGACCCGGGGCTTCCCTAGGCACAGATACGCAGTATTTT. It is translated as CASRPGASLGTDTQYF.

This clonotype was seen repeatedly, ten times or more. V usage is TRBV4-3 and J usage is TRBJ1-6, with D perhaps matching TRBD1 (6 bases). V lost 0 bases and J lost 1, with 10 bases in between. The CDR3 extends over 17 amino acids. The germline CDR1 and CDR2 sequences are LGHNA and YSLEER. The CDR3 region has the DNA TGCGCCAGCAGCCAAGATACAGGGAATTCCTATAATTCACCCCTCCACTTT. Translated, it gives CASSQDTGNSYNSPLHF.

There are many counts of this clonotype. The CDR3 spells CSARGFDKNIQYF. Written as DNA, the CDR3 is TGCAGTGCTAGAGGGTTCGACAAAAACATTCAGTACTTC. The chain is built from TRBV20-1 and TRBJ2-4; D not resolved. The V end was cut by 1 base, the J end by 3 bases, with 7 bases between. The CDR3 contains 13 residues. Germline lookup yields CDR1 DFQATT and CDR2 SNEGSKA (reference sequence).

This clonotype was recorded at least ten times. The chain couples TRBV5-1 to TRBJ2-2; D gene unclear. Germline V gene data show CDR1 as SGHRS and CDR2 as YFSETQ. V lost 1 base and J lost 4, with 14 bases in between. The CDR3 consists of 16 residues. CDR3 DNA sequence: TGCGCCAGCAGCTTGCGCCCCCAGGACGGCACCGGGGAGCTGTTTTTT. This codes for CASSLRPQDGTGELFF.

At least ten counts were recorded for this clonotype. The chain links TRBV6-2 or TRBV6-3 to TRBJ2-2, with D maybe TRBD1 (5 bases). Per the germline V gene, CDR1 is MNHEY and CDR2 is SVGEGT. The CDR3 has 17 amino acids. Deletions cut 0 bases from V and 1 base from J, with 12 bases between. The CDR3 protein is CASSYSIGRVNTGELFF. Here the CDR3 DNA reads TGTGCCAGCAGTTACTCGATCGGCAGGGTGAACACCGGGGAGCTGTTTTTT.

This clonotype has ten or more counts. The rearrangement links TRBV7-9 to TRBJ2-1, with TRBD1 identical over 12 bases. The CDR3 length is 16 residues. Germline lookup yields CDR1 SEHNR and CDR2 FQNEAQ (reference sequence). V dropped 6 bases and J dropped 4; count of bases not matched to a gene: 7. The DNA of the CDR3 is TGTGCCAGCAGTCACGGGGGACAGGGGGCTTACAATGAGCAGTTCTTC. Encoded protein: CASSHGGQGAYNEQFF.

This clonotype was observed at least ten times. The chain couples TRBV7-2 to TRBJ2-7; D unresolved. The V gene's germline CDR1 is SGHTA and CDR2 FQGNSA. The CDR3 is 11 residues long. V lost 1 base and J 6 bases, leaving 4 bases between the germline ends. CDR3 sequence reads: CASSLVSEQYF. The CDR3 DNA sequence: TGTGCCAGCAGCTTAGTTAGCGAGCAGTACTTC.

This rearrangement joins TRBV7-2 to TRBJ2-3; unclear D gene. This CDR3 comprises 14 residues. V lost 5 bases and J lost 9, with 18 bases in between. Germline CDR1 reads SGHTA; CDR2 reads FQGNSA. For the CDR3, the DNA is TGTGCCAGCAGCACGGACCTGGGGTCCGGGACGCAGTATTTT. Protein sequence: CASSTDLGSGTQYF.

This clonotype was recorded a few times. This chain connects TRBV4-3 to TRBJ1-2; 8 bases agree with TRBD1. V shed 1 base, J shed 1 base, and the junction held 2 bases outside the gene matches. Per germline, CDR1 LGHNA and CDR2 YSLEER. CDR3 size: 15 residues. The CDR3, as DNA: TGCGCCAGCAGCCAAGTACAGGGGGGTAACTATGGCTACACCTTC. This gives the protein CASSQVQGGNYGYTF.

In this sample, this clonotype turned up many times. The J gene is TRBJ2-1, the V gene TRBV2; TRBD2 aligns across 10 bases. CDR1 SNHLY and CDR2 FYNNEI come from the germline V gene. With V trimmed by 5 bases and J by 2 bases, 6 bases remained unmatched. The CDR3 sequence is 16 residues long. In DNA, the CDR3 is TGTGCCAGCAGTTCGCCTCTAGCGGGGGCCTACAATGAGCAGTTCTTC. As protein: CASSSPLAGAYNEQFF. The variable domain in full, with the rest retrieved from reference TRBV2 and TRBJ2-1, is EPEVTQTPSHQVTQMGQEVILRCVPISNHLYFYWYRQILGQKVEFLVSFYNNEISEKSEIFDDQFSVERPDGSNFTLKIRSTKLEDSAMYFCASSSPLAGAYNEQFFGPGTRLTVL.

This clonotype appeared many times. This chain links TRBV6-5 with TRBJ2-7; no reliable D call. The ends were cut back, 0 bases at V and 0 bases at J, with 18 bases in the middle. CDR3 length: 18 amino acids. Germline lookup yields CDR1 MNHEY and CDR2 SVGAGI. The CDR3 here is CASSYSLGSDLSSYEQYF. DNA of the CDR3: TGTGCCAGCAGTTACTCGCTCGGGTCCGACCTGAGCTCCTACGAGCAGTACTTC.

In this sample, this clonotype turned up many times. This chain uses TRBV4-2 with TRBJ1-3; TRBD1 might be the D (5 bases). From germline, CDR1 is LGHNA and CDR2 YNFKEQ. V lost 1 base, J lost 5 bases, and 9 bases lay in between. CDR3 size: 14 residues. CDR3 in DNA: TGTGCCAGCAGCCAAGGGGACGTCAGAAACACCATATATTTT. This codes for CASSQGDVRNTIYF.

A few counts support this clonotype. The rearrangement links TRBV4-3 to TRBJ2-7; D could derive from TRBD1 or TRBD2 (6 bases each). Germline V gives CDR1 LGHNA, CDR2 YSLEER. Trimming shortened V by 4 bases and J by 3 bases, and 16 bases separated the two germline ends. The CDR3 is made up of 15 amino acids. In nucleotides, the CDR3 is TGCGCCAGCAGCCGCCTGCTACAGGGAGGCTACGAGCAGTACTTC. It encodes CASSRLLQGGYEQYF.

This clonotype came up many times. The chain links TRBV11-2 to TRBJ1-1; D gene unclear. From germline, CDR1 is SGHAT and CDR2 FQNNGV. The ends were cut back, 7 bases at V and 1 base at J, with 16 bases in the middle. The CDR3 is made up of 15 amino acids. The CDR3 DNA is TGTGCCAGCACGGACCGTTTGCAGGCGAACACTGAAGCTTTCTTT. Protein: CASTDRLQANTEAFF.